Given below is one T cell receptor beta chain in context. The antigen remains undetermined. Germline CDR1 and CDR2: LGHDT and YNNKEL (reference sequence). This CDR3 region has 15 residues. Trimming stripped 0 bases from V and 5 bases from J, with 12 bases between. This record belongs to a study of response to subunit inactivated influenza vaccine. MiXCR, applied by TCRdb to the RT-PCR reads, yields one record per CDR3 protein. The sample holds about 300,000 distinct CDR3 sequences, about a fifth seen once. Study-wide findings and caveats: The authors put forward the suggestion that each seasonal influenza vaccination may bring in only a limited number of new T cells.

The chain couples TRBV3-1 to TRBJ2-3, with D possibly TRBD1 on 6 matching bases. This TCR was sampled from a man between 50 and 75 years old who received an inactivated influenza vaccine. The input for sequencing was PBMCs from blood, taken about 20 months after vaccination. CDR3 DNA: TGTGCCAGCAGCCAAGAAAGTCTCAGGGGAGATACGCAGTATTTT. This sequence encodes CASSQESLRGDTQYF.